The source of this T cell receptor beta chain is a study of blood T cells in healthy people across ages (dated by TCRdb to 2013 to 2016). A note on the overall study: In model experiments, template switching captured about one uniquely barcoded TCR beta cDNA molecule for every two T cells. For two donors (one aged 18 to 29 and one aged 80 or older), the study analyzed two additional independent replicas of 1 million unique cDNA reads from the same blood draw. The donors were split into four age groups: young (average about 16 years), middle-aged (about 40), aged (roughly 65) and long-lived (more than 80). To track age-related changes in TCR beta repertoire diversity, the study relied on deep sequencing normalized with unique cDNA molecular identifiers. General findings and caveats noted by the study authors: There was a strong correlation between observed TCR beta diversity and the percentage of naive T cells measured by flow cytometry. Because profiling used bulk unsorted PBMCs, naive and antigen-experienced compartments could not be compared conclusively. Donor CMV infection status was unknown, potentially confounding age-related changes in expanded clonotypes. Estimates of total diversity from one million sequenced T cells were regarded as lower bounds and underestimates. Compared with the aged group, the long-lived group had more naive CD4+ T cells, fewer expanded clones and increased TCR diversity, suggesting age selection. Observed TCR beta diversity per million T cells fell roughly linearly with age, and a significant reduction was already apparent by age around 40.

This clonotype showed up just once. The specificity of this receptor is unknown. Base-call qualities are not available, and no considerably larger clone is one nucleotide away. Libraries came from 5' RACE. The run used an Illumina HiSeq 2500. A second PCR of about 7 to 12 cycles was performed with a sample-barcoded 5' primer and a J-beta primer mix. A template-switch 5' adaptor carrying 12 random nucleotides introduced a unique molecular identifier onto each TCR beta cDNA molecule. Each sample yielded at least 2.5 million CDR3-containing paired-end reads. First-strand cDNA synthesis was performed from all RNA using the Mint cDNA synthesis kit, with priming by a TRBC-specific oligonucleotide. Following uracil-DNA glycosylase treatment, a first 18-cycle PCR with universal primers M1SS and BC2_uni_R was performed on all cDNA. The authors processed their data as follows. Each sample was normalized by randomly selecting 1 million high-quality reads, each carrying a distinct molecular identifier. Instead of being binned into consensus sequences, reads with shared molecular identifiers were discarded. MiTCR, with a Q25 quality threshold and the strictest error-elimination algorithm, was used for CDR3 identification, clonotype clustering and error correction. A nonparametric unseen species model with Euler transformation was used to estimate a lower bound on total TCR beta diversity. TCRdb ran its own pipeline on the public reads, namely fastp trimming at Q25 and MiXCR clone calling, and kept in-frame beta chains. Rows with one shared CDR3 protein collapse into an entry with the most common genes and DNA. Here the V and J calls rest on TCRdb's processing, not on the authors' analysis. For this sample there are approximately 760,000 distinct CDR3 sequences; around 25% appear just once. 8% to 10% of the sample goes to the ten largest clones.

The roughly 37 donors, aged about 6 to 100 years, were systemically healthy Caucasian individuals from Russia. Ten milliliters of peripheral blood were drawn from each donor into EDTA-treated Vacutainer tubes. Ficoll-Paque density-gradient centrifugation was used to isolate PBMCs, with at least 6.5 million obtained per sample. Trizol reagent was used to extract total RNA from PBMCs, with at least 5.5 micrograms per sample. For every donor, an aliquot of PBMCs went through flow cytometry to measure the percentages of naive CD45RAhigh/CD27high T cells. This same sample was also part of a study on T cells of mothers and their children. In that second paper, the authors write: Nine systemically healthy Caucasian individuals served as donors, namely three mothers together with their six children. cDNA synthesis consumed the entire amount of extracted RNA, loaded at approximately 1.6 ug RNA in each 15 ul reaction. In the second PCR, the M1S primer added sample barcodes and 2-4 random nucleotides. Over 8.5 million TCR beta CDR3 reads were obtained for each mother, and around 2.7 million reads were obtained for each child. Thymic selection similarly shapes TCR recombination output in related and unrelated pairs, with minor effect from inherited differences. Related mother-child pairs always showed normalized repertoire overlap that was slightly higher than in unrelated mother-child pairs, though the difference was never significant. No persistent microchimeric T cell clones were detected, at a sensitivity of approximately 100 clones per million clonotypes. Deep NGS was used in the study to compare the TCR beta repertoires of mothers and children and to look for features that separate related mother-child pairs from unrelated individuals. The mean age was 40 +/- 4 years for the mothers and approximately 11 +/- 4 years for the children. After adapter ligation was performed with NEBNext reagents, the libraries were sequenced on an Illumina HiSeq 2000 with 100+100 nt paired-end reads. To avoid cross-contamination, the mother libraries and the child libraries were prepared a month apart and sequenced in separate runs. For each donor, between about 500,000 and 2,100,000 distinct TCR beta clonotypes were identified. Naive TCR beta clonotypes were estimated from low-frequency clonotypes matched to each donor's FACS-determined naive share, without sorting.

This TCR derives from a boy younger than 18 in good health. Sequences were obtained from blood.

CDR3 reads: CSASPRLGLYYEQYF. The sequenced DNA is TGCAGTGCTAGCCCTAGGTTGGGGCTATATTACGAGCAGTACTTC. The chain employs TRBV20-1 and TRBJ2-7; the D region possibly corresponds to TRBD1 (5 bases align). Between the V and J ends, shortened by 3 bases and 4 bases respectively, the junction contains 19 bases. The CDR3, cysteine through phenylalanine, is 15 amino acids long. Only the CDR3 portion is preserved as DNA: 45 bases, with reading frame beginning at the first base. From a lookup of the germline V gene (reference sequence), CDR1 and CDR2 are DFQATT and SNEGSKA.